The next 18 T cell receptor beta chains were all read from a single sample in a study of blood T cell repertoires in COVID-19. Produced via immunoSEQ multiplex PCR; TCRdb's table is partial and in-frame only. The sample shows around 130,000 clones, 75% to 85% of them seen only once. Material: peripheral blood. The source is a man in his fifties with acute or convalescent COVID-19.

J is TRBJ1-4 and V is TRBV19, with 9 nucleotides matching TRBD1. This CDR3 has 16 residues. J was trimmed by 0 bases and V by 3 bases; bases with no gene match: 2. The germline gives CDR1 LNHDA, CDR2 SQIVND (reference sequence). Here the CDR3 DNA reads TGTGCCAGTAGTATTGGGACAGGGACAACTAATGAAAAACTGTTTTTT. This encodes CASSIGTGTTNEKLFF.

The chain combines TRBV27 with TRBJ2-5, with TRBD2 matching 8 bases. In germline, CDR1 is MNHEY, CDR2 SMNVEV (reference sequence). J was trimmed by 5 bases and V by 1 base; bases with no gene match: 6. CDR3 length equals 15 residues. In nucleotides, the CDR3 is TGTGCCAGCAGTTTATTAGGACTAGCTCGGGAGACCCAGTACTTC. Its translation: CASSLLGLARETQYF.

The rearrangement uses TRBV5-5 and TRBJ1-3, with no clear D. The CDR3 is 13 amino acids. The V end lost 2 bases, the J end lost 4 bases, and 7 bases lay between the germline ends. Germline V gene lookup returns CDR1 SGHKS and CDR2 YYEKEE (reference sequence). The CDR3, as DNA: TGTGCCAGCAGCTTTTCATTGGGAAACACCATATATTTT. Protein sequence: CASSFSLGNTIYF.

This rearrangement joins TRBV6-5 to TRBJ2-3; D possibly corresponds to TRBD2 (5 bases). Trimming stripped 6 bases from V and 3 bases from J, with 13 bases between. Germline CDR1 MNHEY, CDR2 SVGAGI. The CDR3 sequence is 14 residues long. CDR3 coding DNA: TGTGCCAGCAGCTCCTGGGGAGAAACAGATACGCAGTATTTT. Translating it yields CASSSWGETDTQYF.

The chain is built from TRBV7-6 and TRBJ2-3; D possibly corresponds to TRBD2 (6 bases). This CDR3 is 14 amino acids long. The germline V gene has CDR1 SGHVS and CDR2 FNYEAQ. V shed 2 bases and J shed 4 bases, with 10 bases lying between them. The CDR3 DNA follows: TGTGCCAGCAGCTTATCGGGGGTACCAGATACGCAGTATTTT. This sequence encodes CASSLSGVPDTQYF.

This clone has more than one count but fewer than ten. V usage is TRBV11-1 and J usage is TRBJ1-3, with D possibly being TRBD1 (6 bases). The V end lost 4 bases, the J end lost 5 bases, and 15 bases lay between the germline ends. In germline, CDR1 is SGHAT, CDR2 FQDESV (reference sequence). This CDR3 comprises 15 residues. CDR3 region: CASSSPWTARNTIYF. The CDR3 DNA follows: TGTGCCAGCAGCTCACCGTGGACAGCCAGAAACACCATATATTTT.

The chain is built from TRBV12-3 or TRBV12-4 and TRBJ2-5; possibly TRBD1 for D (6 bases). This CDR3 is built from 13 residues. V was pared by 4 bases and J by 4 bases, with 10 bases between. The CDR3 spells CASSSTGIETQYF. Here the CDR3 DNA reads TGTGCCAGCAGTTCGACAGGAATAGAGACCCAGTACTTC.

The V and J genes are TRBV9 and TRBJ2-3, with 14 bases matching TRBD2. Losses at the gene ends were 3 bases for V and 3 bases for J; bases not matched to a gene: 6. The CDR3 has 17 amino acids. The germline gives CDR1 SGDLS, CDR2 YYNGEE. The CDR3 nucleotides are TGTGCCAGCAGCGCAGACGGACTAGCGGGAGGAACAGATACGCAGTATTTT. Translating gives CASSADGLAGGTDTQYF.

The CDR3 protein is CAISETGQQNTEAFF. CDR3 in DNA: TGTGCCATCAGTGAGACTGGACAGCAGAACACTGAAGCTTTCTTT. The chain uses TRBV10-3 and TRBJ1-1; a weak D match, TRBD1 (6 bases). The CDR3 has 15 residues. The germline gives CDR1 ENHRY, CDR2 SYGVKD. The V end lost 2 bases, the J end lost 1 base, and 11 bases lay between the germline ends.

This clone has only one observation. The rearrangement uses TRBV3-1 (or the pseudogene TRBV3-2) and TRBJ2-1; a weak D match, TRBD1 (6 bases). CDR3 length: 16 amino acids. Trimming shortened V by 2 bases and J by 1 base, and 12 bases separated the two germline ends. In germline, CDR1 is LGHDT, CDR2 YNNKEL (reference sequence). Written as DNA, the CDR3 is TGTGCCAGCAGCCAAAACAGGGTGGGGTCCTACAATGAGCAGTTCTTC. Protein: CASSQNRVGSYNEQFF.

This chain connects TRBV2 to TRBJ1-1; D is possibly TRBD1 (5 bases). The V and J ends lost 4 bases and 6 bases respectively, with 9 bases between them. The CDR3 has 12 amino acids. Germline V gene lookup returns CDR1 SNHLY and CDR2 FYNNEI. CDR3 residues: CASSAQGAEAFF. In DNA form, the CDR3 reads TGTGCCAGCAGTGCCCAGGGCGCTGAAGCTTTCTTT.

The chain couples TRBV28 to TRBJ2-3; unclear D gene. The CDR3 has 11 residues. Germline loops: CDR1 MDHEN, CDR2 SYDVKM. V gave up 2 bases and J gave up 5 bases, with 2 bases separating them. CDR3 residues: CASSLLDTQYF. In DNA form, the CDR3 reads TGTGCCAGCAGTTTACTAGATACGCAGTATTTT.

This clone came up a few times. This chain uses TRBV6-5 with TRBJ1-1, with D unclear. The CDR3 length is 13 residues. Germline V lookup: CDR1 MNHEY, CDR2 SVGAGI. V was trimmed by 6 bases and J by 1 base, leaving 9 bases between them. The CDR3 bases are TGTGCCAGCAGGAGCCACTGGAACACTGAAGCTTTCTTT. It encodes CASRSHWNTEAFF.

The V call is TRBV30, the J call TRBJ1-6; D is unresolved. V was pared by 3 bases and J by 9 bases, with 12 bases between. From germline, CDR1 is GTSNPN and CDR2 SVGIG (reference sequence). The CDR3 extends over 13 amino acids. CDR3: CAWSWGVGSPLHF. CDR3 coding DNA: TGTGCCTGGAGCTGGGGAGTGGGTTCACCCCTCCACTTT.

V gene TRBV5-1 combines with J gene TRBJ2-7; perhaps TRBD2 as D (6 bases). V dropped 0 bases and J dropped 3 bases, with 16 bases sitting between them. The CDR3 spans 16 residues. Germline assignment: CDR1 SGHRS and CDR2 YFSETQ. The CDR3 loop is CASSLAAGSGFYEQYF. Written as DNA, the CDR3 is TGCGCCAGCAGCTTGGCCGCAGGTAGCGGATTCTACGAGCAGTACTTC.

The chain carries TRBV28 and TRBJ2-7; 8 bases are a match to TRBD1. V lost 5 bases, J lost 2 bases, and 20 bases stayed unmatched. Germline loops: CDR1 MDHEN, CDR2 SYDVKM. The CDR3 contains 19 residues. CDR3 DNA: TGTGCCAGCAGTGCAGGGGGCTATTTCGGTGTGGGGGTCACCTACGAGCAGTACTTC. This gives the protein CASSAGGYFGVGVTYEQYF.

This clone was counted once. The chain employs TRBV5-1 and TRBJ1-4, with TRBD1 matching over 7 bases. V dropped 2 bases and J dropped 8; count of bases not matched to a gene: 6. Germline loops: CDR1 SGHRS, CDR2 YFSETQ. The CDR3 consists of 14 residues. CDR3 nucleotides: TGCGCCAGCAGCTTCCGGGACAGTGGCGAAAAACTGTTTTTT. Translating it yields CASSFRDSGEKLFF.

There are a few counts of this clone. The rearrangement links TRBV12-3 or TRBV12-4 to TRBJ1-2; the D is unclear. V lost 2 bases and J lost 11, with 12 bases in between. The CDR3 length is 12 residues. The DNA for the CDR3 is TGTGCCAGCAGTTTACGCCAGGCAGATTACACCTTC. It specifies CASSLRQADYTF.